A single sample gave rise to the 32 T cell receptor beta chains below, sequenced in a study of blood T cell repertoires in COVID-19. Profiled with immunoSEQ multiplex PCR; TCRdb holds only in-frame clones, not every one. The table has around 180,000 clones, roughly 85% seen once. The sample taken for sequencing was peripheral blood. The receptor source for this set is a woman between 25 and 40 years old with acute or convalescent COVID-19.

The rearrangement joins TRBV3-1 (or the pseudogene TRBV3-2) to TRBJ1-3; TRBD1 might be the D (6 bases). Trimming shortened V by 4 bases and J by 2 bases, and 12 bases separated the two germline ends. The CDR3 length is 15 residues. The germline CDR1 and CDR2 sequences are LGHDT and YNNKEL (reference sequence). Here the CDR3 reads CASSPDAGAGNTIYF. CDR3 sequence (DNA): TGTGCCAGCAGCCCGGACGCAGGGGCTGGAAACACCATATATTTT.

This chain uses TRBV18 with TRBJ2-7, with D unresolved. V lost 2 bases, J lost 5 bases, and 10 bases lay in between. The CDR3 is made up of 13 amino acids. Germline V gene data show CDR1 as KGHSH and CDR2 as LQKENI. Here the CDR3 reads CASSPKLSHEQYF. In DNA form, the CDR3 reads TGTGCCAGCTCACCAAAACTGAGCCACGAGCAGTACTTC.

This rearrangement joins TRBV9 to TRBJ2-1; the match to TRBD1 covers 9 bases. V shed 1 base, J shed 4 bases, and the junction held 6 bases outside the gene matches. Germline CDR1 reads SGDLS; CDR2 reads YYNGEE. The CDR3 is 16 residues long. CDR3 loop: CASSVSDRGFYNEQFF. The CDR3 DNA follows: TGTGCCAGCAGCGTATCGGACAGGGGTTTTTACAATGAGCAGTTCTTC.

The chain combines TRBV28 with TRBJ1-2; no definite D call. The CDR3 runs to 14 residues. Germline V gives CDR1 MDHEN, CDR2 SYDVKM. With 4 bases removed from V and 8 bases from J, the gap between germline ends came to 17 bases. DNA for the CDR3: TGTGCCAGCAGTTCCATCCTTAGAAGGGAGGGCTACACCTTC. It is translated as CASSSILRREGYTF.

The chain employs TRBV6-1 and TRBJ2-1, with 11 bases aligning to TRBD1. The CDR3 is made up of 17 amino acids. J lost 10 bases, V lost 4 bases, and 15 bases had no gene match. Germline V gene lookup returns CDR1 MNHNS and CDR2 SASEGT. The CDR3 spells CASSARSGTGGSGEQFF. CDR3 DNA: TGTGCCAGCAGTGCACGATCCGGGACAGGGGGTAGTGGGGAGCAGTTCTTC.

This clone was found once. The chain has TRBV7-2 and TRBJ2-7; D not resolved. V shed 3 bases and J shed 3 bases, with 6 bases lying between them. Germline V gene lookup returns CDR1 SGHTA and CDR2 FQGNSA. CDR3 length equals 12 residues. CDR3 loop: CASSFISYEQYF. The CDR3 DNA is TGTGCCAGCAGCTTTATTAGCTACGAGCAGTACTTC.

Concerning this clone itself: Compared with germline, one end of the junction differs, possibly owing to a read error. The chain carries TRBV7-3 and TRBJ2-1, with 7 nucleotides matching TRBD1. The germline gives CDR1 SGHTA, CDR2 FQGTGA. This CDR3 contains 17 residues. CDR3 coding DNA: TGTGCCAGCAGCCTAACCCTAGGGGGCTTGGGTGAAAATGAGCAGTTCTTC. It yields the protein CASSLTLGGLGENEQFF.

The chain carries TRBV7-2 and TRBJ1-5, with D maybe TRBD1 (6 bases). There are 16 residues in the CDR3. The germline CDR1 and CDR2 sequences are SGHTA and FQGNSA. V lost 0 bases and J lost 2, with 11 bases in between. Written as DNA, the CDR3 is TGTGCCAGCAGCTTAGCGCCGGCAGGGGGCAATCAGCCCCAGCATTTT. It specifies CASSLAPAGGNQPQHF.

V is TRBV7-9 and J is TRBJ1-4; TRBD1 aligns across 10 bases. Germline CDR1 is SEHNR and CDR2 is FQNEAQ (reference sequence). This CDR3 is built from 15 residues. V lost 5 bases to trimming and J lost 6 bases; unmatched junction nucleotides: 6. The CDR3 nucleotides are TGTGCCAGCAGCCCCGGCGGGACAGGGGATGAAAAACTGTTTTTT. This codes for CASSPGGTGDEKLFF. Using reference TRBV7-9 and TRBJ1-4 for the parts outside the CDR3, the full variable domain is DTGVSQNPRHKITKRGQNVTFRCDPISEHNRLYWYRQTLGQGPEFLTYFQNEAQLEKSRLLSDRFSAERPKGSFSTLEIQRTEQGDSAMYLCASSPGGTGDEKLFFGSGTQLSVL.

For the CDR3, the DNA is TGTGCCAGCAGCTTAGCGGGGGGAACGCGGGAGCAGTTCTTC. This sequence encodes CASSLAGGTREQFF. V usage is TRBV27 and J usage is TRBJ2-1; 10 nucleotides agree with TRBD2. The CDR3 spans 14 residues. Germline CDR1 reads MNHEY; CDR2 reads SMNVEV (reference sequence). Trimming at V came to 6 bases and at J to 10 bases, leaving 9 bases not matched to a gene.

The chain is built from TRBV27 and TRBJ2-7; D is unresolved. Germline CDR1 is MNHEY and CDR2 is SMNVEV (reference sequence). Trimming left V 5 bases short and J 0 bases short, with 20 bases between. The CDR3 has 17 residues. This chain's CDR3 is CASSPFLRQANSYEQYF. The CDR3 DNA reads TGTGCCAGCAGTCCCTTCCTCCGACAAGCAAACTCCTACGAGCAGTACTTC.

V and J are TRBV9 and TRBJ2-1; 7 positions match TRBD2. The CDR3 has 14 residues. Germline-derived CDR1 and CDR2 are SGDLS and YYNGEE. V shed 0 bases, J shed 3 bases, and the junction held 0 bases outside the gene matches. The CDR3 loop is CASSVGTSYNEQFF. CDR3 sequence (DNA): TGTGCCAGCAGCGTAGGGACTAGCTACAATGAGCAGTTCTTC. The full variable domain, rest sourced from reference TRBV9 and TRBJ2-1, is DSGVTQTPKHLITATGQRVTLRCSPRSGDLSVYWYQQSLDQGLQFLIQYYNGEERAKGNILERFSAQQFPDLHSELNLSSLELGDSALYFCASSVGTSYNEQFFGPGTRLTVL.

As DNA, the CDR3 is TGTGCCAGCAGCGGGTGGGACAGGGACCAGCCCCAGCATTTT. It is translated as CASSGWDRDQPQHF. J is TRBJ1-5 and V is TRBV7-8; 9 nucleotides agree with TRBD1. Trimming took 5 bases from V and 7 from J; bases not matched to a gene: 6. Germline loops: CDR1 SGHVS, CDR2 FQNEAQ. This CDR3 spans 14 amino acids.

This chain joins TRBV27 and TRBJ1-2; 9 nucleotides line up with TRBD1. Germline loops: CDR1 MNHEY, CDR2 SMNVEV (reference sequence). V was pared by 8 bases and J by 7 bases, with 14 bases of the junction left unmatched. CDR3 length: 15 residues. This CDR3 is CASGLQGQGGGGYTF. The CDR3 DNA reads TGTGCCAGCGGTCTCCAGGGACAGGGAGGAGGTGGCTACACCTTC.

In its sample, this clone was seen a few times. V and J are TRBV19 and TRBJ2-6; TRBD1 is a possible D gene (6 bases). CDR1 and CDR2 from the germline V gene are LNHDA and SQIVND (reference sequence). The V end was cut by 10 bases, the J end by 0 bases, with 16 bases between. This CDR3 comprises 16 residues. The CDR3: CATTDRTLSGANVLTF. CDR3 nucleotides: TGTGCCACCACAGACAGGACCCTCTCTGGGGCCAACGTCCTGACTTTC.

This clone was recorded only once. V usage is TRBV28 and J usage is TRBJ2-5, with 7 positions matching TRBD1. Germline lookup yields CDR1 MDHEN and CDR2 SYDVKM. Losses at the gene ends were 6 bases for V and 1 base for J; bases not matched to a gene: 8. This CDR3 region has 15 residues. CDR3 loop: CASSWDNRGQETQYF. The CDR3 bases are TGTGCCAGCAGCTGGGACAACAGGGGCCAAGAGACCCAGTACTTC.

The chain recombines TRBV5-1 with TRBJ2-1; D possibly corresponds to TRBD2 (6 bases). The germline CDR1 and CDR2 sequences are SGHRS and YFSETQ. Trimming took 0 bases from V and 0 from J, leaving 19 bases between them. The CDR3 length is 19 residues. CDR3 nucleotides: TGCGCCAGCAGCTTGGTTCCCATTACTAGCCCGAGCTCCTACAATGAGCAGTTCTTC. It is translated as CASSLVPITSPSSYNEQFF.

This clone was counted between two and nine times. V gene TRBV9 combines with J gene TRBJ2-1, with 8 bases aligning to TRBD2. V was clipped by 0 bases and J by 4 bases; unmatched bases: 6. The germline V gene has CDR1 SGDLS and CDR2 YYNGEE. The CDR3 is 16 amino acids. The CDR3 coding sequence is TGTGCCAGCAGCGTAGTTGCGGGGGGTCCATACAATGAGCAGTTCTTC. Its translation: CASSVVAGGPYNEQFF.

Only one count was recorded for this clone. The chain uses TRBV28 and TRBJ1-2, with TRBD1 as a possible D gene (6 bases). V was cut by 5 bases and J by 8 bases, with 18 bases left in between. This CDR3 comprises 14 residues. In germline, CDR1 is MDHEN, CDR2 SYDVKM. CDR3 sequence reads: CASSDPGGGQGYTF. The DNA of the CDR3 is TGTGCCAGCAGTGACCCAGGCGGGGGCCAGGGCTACACCTTC.

The chain links TRBV11-2 to TRBJ1-6; tentatively, D is TRBD1 (6 bases). Trimming took 0 bases from V and 12 from J, leaving 15 bases between them. Germline-derived CDR1 and CDR2 are SGHAT and FQNNGV. The CDR3 loop spans 15 amino acids. The CDR3 DNA follows: TGTGCCAGCAGCTTAGATGCGGGGGCCGGCGGACCCCTCCACTTT. Its translation is CASSLDAGAGGPLHF.

In this sample, this clone turned up a few times. The rearrangement joins TRBV6-5 to TRBJ2-1; TRBD2 matches 11 bases. The CDR3 runs 15 residues. V trimming: 6 bases; J trimming: 7 bases; junction bases outside the gene matches: 8. The germline CDR1 and CDR2 sequences are MNHEY and SVGAGI. For the CDR3, the DNA is TGTGCCAGCAGAGAGGGACTAGCGGCAATAAATGAGCAGTTCTTC. It translates to CASREGLAAINEQFF.

This clone was seen only once. The chain combines TRBV19 with TRBJ1-1; 8 bases are a match to TRBD1. Trimming cost V 5 bases and J 3 bases; bases outside gene matches: 8. The CDR3 is made up of 15 amino acids. Per germline, CDR1 LNHDA and CDR2 SQIVND (reference sequence). The CDR3 protein is CASSGGQGGDTEAFF. CDR3 bases: TGTGCCAGTAGTGGAGGACAGGGAGGGGACACTGAAGCTTTCTTT. The variable domain in full, with the rest retrieved from reference TRBV19 and TRBJ1-1, is DGGITQSPKYLFRKEGQNVTLSCEQNLNHDAMYWYRQDPGQGLRLIYYSQIVNDFQKGDIAEGYSVSREKKESFPLTVTSAQKNPTAFYLCASSGGQGGDTEAFFGQGTRLTVV.

The J gene is TRBJ2-1, the V gene TRBV2; D gene unclear. Per germline, CDR1 SNHLY and CDR2 FYNNEI. The V end was cut by 8 bases, the J end by 4 bases, with 21 bases between. The CDR3 length is 16 residues. CDR3 coding DNA: TGTGCCAGCGCATCCGAGGATTCCAGAATTTACAATGAGCAGTTCTTC. Translated: CASASEDSRIYNEQFF.

This clone has just a few counts. This chain links TRBV20-1 with TRBJ1-2; 12 nucleotides align to TRBD1. From germline, CDR1 is DFQATT and CDR2 SNEGSKA (reference sequence). The CDR3 totals 15 residues. Trimming cost V 3 bases and J 8 bases; bases outside gene matches: 10. The CDR3 DNA is TGCAGTGCTAGTACAGGGACAGGGGGCGCAAGGGGCTACACCTTC. The encoded protein is CSASTGTGGARGYTF.

This rearrangement joins TRBV5-1 to TRBJ1-1, with 8 bases matching TRBD1. The CDR3 contains 17 residues. V gave up 0 bases and J gave up 3 bases; unmatched junction bases: 10. Germline V gene sequence: CDR1 SGHRS, CDR2 YFSETQ. The CDR3 DNA reads TGCGCCAGCAGCTTGGAGGGGACAGGCATATTTTACACTGAAGCTTTCTTT. The encoded protein is CASSLEGTGIFYTEAFF.

This rearrangement joins TRBV14 to TRBJ1-2, with 12 positions matching TRBD1. Germline-derived CDR1 and CDR2 are SGHDN and FVKESK. V shed 1 base, J shed 8 bases, and the junction held 11 bases outside the gene matches. This CDR3 is 17 amino acids long. CDR3 sequence (DNA): TGTGCCAGCAGCCAAGCGATTGCGGGACAGGGGGCGAGAGGCTACACCTTC. As protein: CASSQAIAGQGARGYTF.

This clone was found once. The chain links TRBV7-3 to TRBJ2-3; D not resolved. Germline-derived CDR1 and CDR2 are SGHTA and FQGTGA. V was pared by 4 bases and J by 0 bases, with 11 bases between. This CDR3 comprises 15 residues. The CDR3 here is CASSSWLPSTDTQYF. The CDR3 DNA sequence: TGTGCCAGCAGCTCTTGGCTCCCGAGCACAGATACGCAGTATTTT.

CDR3 region: CASSLRGRYEQYF. Written as DNA, the CDR3 is TGTGCCAGCAGCTTAAGAGGTCGGTACGAGCAGTACTTC. The chain couples TRBV7-9 to TRBJ2-7; D remains unclear. This CDR3 has 13 amino acids. V was pared by 2 bases and J by 4 bases, with 9 bases between. Germline assignment: CDR1 SEHNR and CDR2 FQNEAQ (reference sequence). The full variable domain, with the rest looked up from reference TRBV7-9 and TRBJ2-7, is DTGVSQNPRHKITKRGQNVTFRCDPISEHNRLYWYRQTLGQGPEFLTYFQNEAQLEKSRLLSDRFSAERPKGSFSTLEIQRTEQGDSAMYLCASSLRGRYEQYFGPGTRLTVT.

In its sample, this clone was seen once. The V and J genes are TRBV7-2 and TRBJ1-2; no definite D call. This CDR3 is 13 amino acids long. The V gene's germline CDR1 is SGHTA and CDR2 FQGNSA. V was clipped by 1 base and J by 7 bases, with 10 bases between them. Here the CDR3 reads CASSLGPAGGYTF. The CDR3 coding sequence is TGTGCCAGCAGCTTAGGACCGGCAGGTGGCTACACCTTC.

This chain connects TRBV2 to TRBJ2-7; 8 bases agree with TRBD1. The CDR3 runs 14 residues. Germline CDR1 is SNHLY and CDR2 is FYNNEI. Trimming took 8 bases from V and 3 from J; bases not matched to a gene: 9. CDR3: CASVYRGEGYEQYF. In nucleotides, the CDR3 is TGTGCCAGCGTTTACAGGGGGGAAGGCTACGAGCAGTACTTC.

V and J are TRBV4-2 and TRBJ2-5; a weak D match, TRBD1 (6 bases). There are 16 residues in the CDR3. Germline V gene lookup returns CDR1 LGHNA and CDR2 YNFKEQ. Trimming left V 0 bases short and J 5 bases short, with 16 bases between. The CDR3 protein is CASSQDSMYREETQYF. As DNA, the CDR3 is TGTGCCAGCAGCCAAGATTCGATGTACAGGGAGGAGACCCAGTACTTC.

The table lists this clone with a count of one. The V gene is TRBV27, the J gene TRBJ2-1; 8 nucleotides align to TRBD2. Trimming took 3 bases from V and 7 from J; bases not matched to a gene: 8. The CDR3 totals 15 residues. The germline CDR1 and CDR2 sequences are MNHEY and SMNVEV (reference sequence). CDR3 sequence reads: CASSLSGGGWNEQFF. As DNA, the CDR3 is TGTGCCAGCAGTTTGTCGGGAGGGGGATGGAATGAGCAGTTCTTC.